Sequencing of this T cell receptor beta chain was carried out in a study of T cells after yellow fever vaccination. Study-wide points: The presence of abundant clonotypes contaminating from the bulk population was possible in FACS-sorted repertoires. Overall, a small share of clonotypes was seen in both CD4 and CD8 compartments.

5'RACE template switching produced TCR cDNA carrying a universal primer site and UMIs. TCRdb itself ran the 5' RACE reads through MiXCR, one entry per CDR3 protein. The sample yields under 70,000 distinct CDR3 sequences, more than 5.5% seen once. Trimming took off 2 bases at V and 1 base at J, with 9 bases between the two ends. Germline V gives CDR1 MDHEN, CDR2 SYDVKM. The CDR3 is 14 residues long. As regards this clonotype: Its antigen is unidentified.

The specimen comprised CD8+ T cells sorted from PBMCs, sampled on the day of the first yellow fever vaccination. J is TRBJ2-7 and V is TRBV28, with D possibly being TRBD1 (5 bases). This receptor was identified in a man aged 18 to 29 who received the YFV17D yellow fever vaccine. The CDR3 loop reads CASSLTGMSYEQYV. The CDR3 bases are TGTGCCAGCAGTTTAACAGGAATGTCCTACGAGCAGTACGTC.